This note documents a single TCR beta chain sequence. Its antigen is not known. These data belong to a study of graft-versus-host responses after intestinal transplantation. Across the study: Recipients underwent multivisceral, liver-intestinal, or isolated intestinal transplants. Recipients were all induced with anti-thymocyte globulin, then given tacrolimus and steroids for two to three years.

V lost 4 bases and J lost 2; bases outside the gene matches: 10. CDR1 MDHEN and CDR2 SYDVKM come from the germline V gene. The CDR3 totals 16 residues. Using immunoSEQ multiplex PCR, the repertoire was profiled, and TCRdb retains in-frame clones only, with some absent. The data contain about 89,000 clones, 94% of them singletons. Overall study results and limits: Across patients carrying graft-donor T cell macrochimerism, allografts held high graft-versus-host to host-versus-graft clonal ratios. GvH clone levels peaked in circulation, and this peak was associated with early post-transplant HvG declines.

The chain links TRBV28 to TRBJ2-5; 7 nucleotides align to TRBD1. This clonotype was sampled from a human donor who was the organ donor for an intestinal transplant. Specimen: unstimulated CD4+ T cells sorted from spleen or lymph node cells, collected before transplant. CDR3 loop: CASSSLNRGKQETQYF. The CDR3 nucleotides read TGTGCCAGCAGTTCCCTAAACAGGGGTAAACAAGAGACCCAGTACTTC.